The 7 T cell receptor beta chains presented below share a single source sample, sequenced in a study of blood T cell repertoires in COVID-19. TCRdb keeps only in-frame clones here, not all; method: immunoSEQ multiplex PCR. This sample has 190,000 or so clones, with around nine tenths found just once. Material: peripheral blood. Receptor source: a man aged 35 to 55 with active or convalescent COVID-19.

This chain joins TRBV29-1 and TRBJ2-7, with D perhaps TRBD1 (6 bases). CDR3 length: 14 residues. V shed 7 bases and J shed 5 bases, with 21 bases lying between them. The germline V gene encodes CDR1 SQVTM and CDR2 ANQGSEA. The CDR3 DNA is TGCAGCGCCCTCAGGACAGACTTGCTCCACGAGCAGTACTTC. Encoded protein: CSALRTDLLHEQYF.

This chain uses TRBV9 with TRBJ2-1; D might be TRBD1 (5 bases). The CDR3 is made up of 16 amino acids. The ends were cut back, 0 bases at V and 3 bases at J, with 13 bases in the middle. Germline-derived CDR1 and CDR2 are SGDLS and YYNGEE. In DNA, the CDR3 is TGTGCCAGCAGCGTAGAGTGGACAACCATCTACAATGAGCAGTTCTTC. Amino acids: CASSVEWTTIYNEQFF.

This chain connects TRBV7-9 to TRBJ2-3; D is possibly TRBD2 (5 bases). The ends were cut back, 1 base at V and 1 base at J, with 9 bases in the middle. The germline V gene has CDR1 SEHNR and CDR2 FQNEAQ (reference sequence). The CDR3 is made up of 15 amino acids. The CDR3 bases are TGTGCCAGCAGCTTAGGAGTACTAGGCACAGATACGCAGTATTTT. Protein: CASSLGVLGTDTQYF.

The V gene is TRBV19, the J gene TRBJ1-4; D is possibly TRBD1 (6 bases). The CDR3 covers 13 residues. Germline V gene data show CDR1 as LNHDA and CDR2 as SQIVND (reference sequence). V was trimmed by 3 bases and J by 6 bases, leaving 8 bases between them. This chain's CDR3 is CASSMQGYEKLFF. CDR3 nucleotide sequence: TGTGCCAGTAGTATGCAGGGGTATGAAAAACTGTTTTTT.

The V call is TRBV4-1, the J call TRBJ2-2; D call uncertain. V lost 4 bases and J lost 6, with 12 bases in between. CDR3 length: 14 amino acids. Germline V gene data show CDR1 as MGHRA and CDR2 as YSYEKL. This chain's CDR3 is CASSLLGQAGELFF. CDR3 DNA sequence: TGCGCCAGCAGCCTCCTGGGCCAGGCCGGGGAGCTGTTTTTT.

The sample holds a few counts of this clone. The chain has TRBV7-6 and TRBJ1-6; D may be TRBD1 (5 bases). Germline CDR1 SGHVS, CDR2 FNYEAQ. The CDR3 consists of 14 residues. V was clipped by 1 base and J by 9 bases, with 10 bases between them. The CDR3 DNA sequence: TGTGCCAGCAGCTTAGAACGGGGGACTTCACCCCTCCACTTT. Its protein is CASSLERGTSPLHF.

The rearrangement uses TRBV7-9 and TRBJ1-5; TRBD1 matches at 7 bases. V was clipped by 2 bases and J by 5 bases; unmatched bases: 6. Germline loops: CDR1 SEHNR, CDR2 FQNEAQ (reference sequence). This CDR3 spans 15 amino acids. For the CDR3, the DNA is TGTGCCAGCAGCTTAAAAGGGGGCCAGGATCAGCCCCAGCATTTT. Encoded protein: CASSLKGGQDQPQHF.